This TCR beta chain was captured by sequencing in a study of monozygotic twins with cystic fibrosis (dated by TCRdb to the early 2020s). For the wider study: Barcoded libraries were prepared with around 15 PCR cycles from approximately 2.7 micrograms of fragmented DNA. The cohort included ten female and six male twin pairs, mostly children and adolescents, aged about 2.0 to 36.4 years with a median of around 8.6 years. Data for three of the twin pairs had been reported previously in another context. Twins were ranked among over a thousand cohort participants for weight-for-height and FEVPerc (FEV1 disease centile) on the day of blood sampling. To assess genetic influence on V and J gene usage, the study compared TCR beta repertoires within and across 16 monozygotic twin pairs with cystic fibrosis. Beyond this particular receptor, the publication reports: Nucleotide-identical clonotype sharing was significantly higher within monozygotic CF twin pairs than between unrelated CF individuals (P = 0.000026, Mann-Whitney). V gene usage was most similar to the co-twin for 13 of 16 pairs, and J usage for 8 of 16 pairs, suggesting genetic constraints. Simpson clonality was found to be generally low (median roughly 0.01), suggesting a naive-dominated repertoire, although higher clonality was observed in the most severely affected patients. The cohort was small, and the number of shared CDR3s showed no association with age, concordance or disease severity.

This clone was detected only once. The antigen this receptor binds is unknown. Per-base qualities were not stored, and no clone one base away is much larger. The junction shows trimming of 4 bases on V and 4 bases on J, plus 14 bases between the germline ends. The CDR1 and CDR2 encoded by the germline V gene (reference sequence) are SGHNT and YYREEE. The CDR3, from cysteine to phenylalanine, totals 14 residues. The kept DNA is CDR3 alone, 42 bases in frame from the first base. Following the manufacturer's instructions, the researchers used the immunoSEQ immune profiling system to amplify TCR beta CDR3 regions via multiplex PCR. An Illumina NextSeq system was used for sequencing. Processing in the source paper ran as follows. Sequence data were processed on the immunoSEQ Analyzer platform, and clonality was computed as the square root of Simpson's index of productive rearrangements. Similarity in V and J usage was measured by Jensen-Shannon distance, and OLGA was used to compute CDR3 generation probabilities. Shared CDR3 sequences were searched against the immuneACCESS database (August 2020) and VDJdb (December 2020). TCRdb holds this immuneACCESS table with in-frame rearrangements only. Some clones are missing; in checked studies, unresolved V genes explain under half, and the rest has no known cause. Clonal size and the V and J genes are those of that table, whereas D and trimming came from the DNA. Within this sample are approximately 28,000 clones, with over 80% of them counted one time only. The ten largest account for around 1% of the sample.

The twin pairs came from the European Cystic Fibrosis Twin and Sibling Study Cohort, which recruited patients from 150 or so CF clinics across 14 European countries. Zygosity and CFTR genotype were verified in-house, and zygosity was tested by multiplex PCR of nine short tandem repeat loci. Peripheral blood was taken from each twin, and clinical parameters were recorded on the day of blood sampling. Genomic DNA was isolated from peripheral blood cells with phenol/chloroform and kept in TE buffer at 4 degrees C. Sequenced input: blood. Recombination joined TRBV5-4 with TRBJ1-2; matching of 6 bases hints at TRBD1 as the D gene. The receptor was isolated from a girl aged 2 to 10 with cystic fibrosis. This receptor carries the CDR3 CASSPTGASYGYTF. In nucleotides, the sequence is TGTGCCAGCAGCCCGACGGGGGCCAGCTATGGCTACACCTTC.